The source of this T cell receptor beta chain is a study of OX40 agonist ivuxolimab in advanced cancers. Assay: immunoSEQ multiplex PCR; the TCRdb copy retains only in-frame clones and omits some. Of about 48,000 clones in the sample, about 81% were seen once. Remarks on this clone: Its antigen is undetermined.

The study's findings and limits: Averaging showed that CD8+ T cells had more expanded clones than CD4+ did.

V dropped 3 bases and J dropped 3 bases, with 15 bases sitting between them. Germline V gene lookup returns CDR1 SGHNT and CDR2 YENEEA. CDR3 length equals 16 residues. This specimen was CD4+ or CD8+ T cells sorted from blood, taken in a trial of the OX40 agonist ivuxolimab. This TCR came from an adult with an advanced solid tumor such as melanoma, head and neck, liver or kidney cancer. This chain links TRBV11-3 with TRBJ2-1; D ambiguous. CDR3 in DNA: TGTGCCAGCAGCTTTCAGACCGGAGCTGGCTACAATGAGCAGTTCTTC. It codes for CASSFQTGAGYNEQFF.